This T cell receptor (beta chain) is from a study of CD8+ T cells in alopecia areata listed by TCRdb under 2018. In the study overall: Skin from C3H/HeJ donors aged about 6-13 months with spontaneous alopecia was grafted onto female C3H/HeJ recipients aged roughly 6-10 weeks. RNA was obtained with the PAXgene miRNA kit for fixed scalp, the miRNeasy kit for PBMCs, and the RNeasy kit for mouse skin. Human TCRbeta sequencing covered scalp tissue and sorted CD4+ and CD8+ peripheral blood T cells from patchy and totalis/universalis alopecia areata patients and healthy controls. immunoSEQ multiplex PCR using 35 Vbeta forward primers and 13 Jbeta reverse primers was used to amplify TCRbeta CDR3 regions. The study used high-throughput TCRbeta sequencing to examine T cell clonal expansion in alopecia areata, in both the C3H/HeJ mouse model and human patients. Scalp clonality was compared among normal scalp (n=4), patchy alopecia areata scalp (n=8), and alopecia totalis/universalis scalp (n=8). General findings and caveats noted by the study authors: Unlike mouse skin, which is dominated by gammadelta T cells, normal human skin has resident alphabeta T cells that are also sequenced, and this complicates analysis of the scalp TCR repertoire. TCR sequences shared between patients were less clear than in mice, possibly partly because of HLA diversity in the patient population. Compared with normal scalp, lesional scalp had higher clonality and more expanded CD8+ clones, particularly in alopecia totalis/universalis, a pattern that suggests antigenic drive.

Library creation used the immunoSEQ multiplex PCR assay. For TCR sequencing, RNA was extracted from every sample and reverse transcribed into cDNA to serve as template. SuperScript III was used for first-strand cDNA synthesis, primed with a 2:1 mix of oligo-dT and random hexamers. Amplification bias was assessed with a synthetic immune receptor repertoire, and residual bias was removed computationally. Libraries were sequenced on Illumina HiSeq with 60 bp reads covering the CDR3, read from J toward V. The published analysis was carried out like this. Raw reads were preprocessed to remove errors, and CDR3 was defined according to IMGT conventions as the region from the conserved cysteine to phenylalanine. Clonality was calculated as 1 minus Shannon entropy normalized by log2 of the number of productive unique TCRs. Scalp TCRbeta sequences were cross-referenced with sorted blood CD4 and CD8 repertoires so that the CD4 or CD8 identity of scalp clones could be inferred. Held by TCRdb, this immuneACCESS table contains in-frame sequences only and omits some clones. Under half of the omission traces to an unresolved V gene where checked; the cause of the rest is unknown. V and J calls plus clone size are reproduced from that table; the DNA served to infer D and trimming. The data for this sample show fewer than 9,500 clones, each detected more than once. Around 19% of the sample is taken by the ten largest.

The CDR3 runs 17 residues from the cysteine to the phenylalanine. Of the CDR3's DNA, 39 bases were read; they are in frame from base 1. CDR1 NNHNN and CDR2 SYGAGS are derived from the germline V gene (reference sequence). V is trimmed back by 0 bases and J by 0 bases, and the junction contains 4 bases that no gene match accounts for. This clone was seen repeatedly, ten times or more. Its antigen has not been determined. As a mouse receptor, it takes its gene names and germline sequences from the mouse. The DNA ends 4 residues before the CDR3 does, and the rest of the CDR3 is filled in from the germline J gene. Pooled mouse cutaneous lymph node cells were stained for CD4, CD8alpha, NKG2D, NKG2ACE and other markers and were then sorted on a BD Influx.

The sequenced sample consisted of CD8+ T cells sorted from a lymph node. This receptor was taken from a C3H/HeJ mouse with alopecia areata. These mice carry the MHC haplotype H2-k. The chain is made from TRBV13-2 and TRBJ2-1, and 9 bases in between align with TRBD2. The sequenced CDR3 bases are TGTGCCAGCGGTGATGCGGAGACTGGGGGTAACTATGCT. Translated, this gives CASGDAETGGNYA. The full CDR3 sequence reads CASGDAETGGNYAEQFF.